The clone carrying this T cell receptor beta chain appeared a few times. Its specificity is unknown. The data belong to a study of identical twins. Study conclusions and caveats: Compared with unrelated sharing, twin-shared out-of-frame alpha sequences had more low-probability sequences.

The germline gives CDR1 DFQATT, CDR2 SNEGSKA (reference sequence). V was pared by 7 bases and J by 9 bases, with 9 bases of the junction left unmatched. This CDR3 spans 14 amino acids. One entry per CDR3 protein, called by TCRdb with MiXCR from the 5' RACE reads. This sample has fewer than 500,000 distinct CDR3 sequences, with 24% found just once. This same sample was also part of a study on T cells expressing NK-cell markers.

The material sequenced was CD4+ T cells sorted from blood. The chain uses TRBV20-1 and TRBJ1-6, with 10 bases that match TRBD1. The sequence came from a woman aged 18-29 years in good health. Here the CDR3 DNA reads TGCAGTGGAGGGACAGGGGTCTTAGGTTCACCCCTCCACTTT. It codes for CSGGTGVLGSPLHF.